Below are 19 T cell receptor beta chains sequenced from a single sample in a study of shared clonotypes between healthy human individuals (dated by TCRdb to the early 2020s). Libraries were built with the immunoSEQ multiplex PCR assay. This is the immuneACCESS table as TCRdb keeps it, with only in-frame sequences that have V and J called. A part of the clones is gone; compared with another copy, unresolved V genes explain less than half, and the rest is unexplained. The sample has about 600,000 clones on record, more than 95% of them singletons. The ten largest account for around 0.057% of the sample. Sequenced input: naive CD4+ T cells sorted from blood. Reading the label with the study, this specimen's cell subset or site is: CD45RA+ positively selected. All receptors derive from a woman in her thirties in good health.

This clone is a singleton in its sample. The V gene is TRBV28, the J gene TRBJ1-5; perhaps TRBD1 as D (5 bases). Germline V gene lookup returns CDR1 MDHEN and CDR2 SYDVKM. This CDR3 region has 13 residues. The ends were cut back, 7 bases at V and 3 bases at J, with 10 bases in the middle. The CDR3 DNA reads TGTGCCAGCACCCGGGACCTCAATCAGCCCCAGCATTTT. This translates into CASTRDLNQPQHF.

V and J are TRBV6-1 and TRBJ2-7; D might be TRBD2 (6 bases). The CDR3 sequence is 14 residues long. Germline loops: CDR1 MNHNS, CDR2 SASEGT. V lost 8 bases, J lost 2 bases, and 16 bases lay in between. The CDR3 loop is CASESGGGTYEQYF. In DNA form, the CDR3 reads TGTGCCAGCGAATCTGGGGGAGGAACCTACGAGCAGTACTTC.

This chain uses TRBV28 with TRBJ1-5, with 10 bases that match TRBD1. Germline lookup yields CDR1 MDHEN and CDR2 SYDVKM. This CDR3 region has 16 residues. Trimming cost V 3 bases and J 6 bases; bases outside gene matches: 8. CDR3 region: CASSLAPGQGSQPQHF. In DNA, the CDR3 is TGTGCCAGCAGTTTGGCCCCGGGACAGGGGAGTCAGCCCCAGCATTTT.

This chain links TRBV4-1 with TRBJ1-1; D is perhaps TRBD1 (5 bases). Between the trimmed V and J ends, which lost 4 bases and 4 bases, there was a span of 16 bases. This CDR3 contains 15 residues. Per the germline V gene, CDR1 is MGHRA and CDR2 is YSYEKL. The CDR3 nucleotides read TGCGCCAGCAGCCTAGTGGGGCAGGGAGGCACTGAAGCTTTCTTT. Residues: CASSLVGQGGTEAFF.

The V gene is TRBV28, the J gene TRBJ2-2; possibly TRBD2 for D (6 bases). The CDR3 covers 14 residues. CDR1 is MDHEN and CDR2 is SYDVKM in the germline V gene. V dropped 6 bases and J dropped 9 bases, with 17 bases sitting between them. The CDR3 spells CASRSGGDVRELFF. The CDR3 DNA is TGTGCCAGCAGGTCCGGGGGAGACGTGAGGGAGCTGTTTTTT.

The rearrangement joins TRBV6-5 to TRBJ1-1, with D unclear. The CDR3 runs 13 residues. Germline V gene sequence: CDR1 MNHEY, CDR2 SVGAGI. The germline V and J ends were trimmed by 6 bases and 1 base, with 9 bases remaining between them. The chain's CDR3 is CASSSRQNTEAFF. The CDR3 region has the DNA TGTGCCAGCAGCTCCCGACAGAACACTGAAGCTTTCTTT.

V usage is TRBV9 and J usage is TRBJ2-5; TRBD2 is a possible D gene (5 bases). The J call may be in error: the DNA end matches TRBJ2-7 better. The V gene's germline CDR1 is SGDLS and CDR2 YYNGEE. The CDR3 sequence is 13 residues long. The CDR3 DNA sequence: TGTGCCAGCAGCACCGGGGTTTCCTACGAGCAGTACTTC. Translated: CASSTGVSYEQYF.

V and J are TRBV6-5 and TRBJ1-5; unclear D gene. Trimming left V 0 bases short and J 5 bases short, with 8 bases between. The germline gives CDR1 MNHEY, CDR2 SVGAGI. This CDR3 is 14 amino acids long. CDR3: CASSYSTVHQPQHF. In DNA, the CDR3 is TGTGCCAGCAGTTACTCGACTGTTCATCAGCCCCAGCATTTT.

This rearrangement joins TRBV28 to TRBJ1-4; D not certain. Deletions cut 5 bases from V and 5 bases from J, with 9 bases between. The CDR3 is made up of 13 amino acids. Per the germline V gene, CDR1 is MDHEN and CDR2 is SYDVKM. In DNA form, the CDR3 reads TGTGCCAGCAGTCGACGGGCGAATGAAAAACTGTTTTTT. Its protein product is CASSRRANEKLFF.

The chain carries TRBV5-1 and TRBJ2-1; 13 bases map to TRBD2. CDR3 size: 15 residues. The trim removed 0 bases at V and 7 bases at J, leaving 1 base unmatched. The germline V gene encodes CDR1 SGHRS and CDR2 YFSETQ. CDR3 sequence (DNA): TGCGCCAGCAGCTTGGGGACTAGCGGGAGTAATGAGCAGTTCTTC. Protein sequence: CASSLGTSGSNEQFF.

This chain links TRBV27 with TRBJ2-1; 8 bases fit TRBD2. The CDR3 length is 16 residues. Trimming removed 2 bases from V and 4 bases from J; junction bases left unmatched: 7. Germline V CDR1 and CDR2: MNHEY, SMNVEV (reference sequence). CDR3 DNA: TGTGCCAGCAGTTTACCTTTAGCGGGGAGATACAATGAGCAGTTCTTC. This translates into CASSLPLAGRYNEQFF.

CDR3 DNA sequence: TGTGCCAGCAGTATCCGGACGGCGAGCTACGAGCAGTACTTC. This gives the protein CASSIRTASYEQYF. The chain has TRBV2 and TRBJ2-7; D is unclear. CDR1 is SNHLY and CDR2 is FYNNEI in the germline V gene. The CDR3 loop spans 14 amino acids. Trimming shortened V by 5 bases and J by 3 bases, and 14 bases separated the two germline ends. The variable domain in full, completed from reference TRBV2 and TRBJ2-7, reads EPEVTQTPSHQVTQMGQEVILRCVPISNHLYFYWYRQILGQKVEFLVSFYNNEISEKSEIFDDQFSVERPDGSNFTLKIRSTKLEDSAMYFCASSIRTASYEQYFGPGTRLTVT.

The chain employs TRBV28 and TRBJ2-7; weak D call: TRBD1 (7 bases). The V end lost 6 bases, the J end lost 4 bases, and 16 bases lay between the germline ends. CDR1 is MDHEN and CDR2 is SYDVKM in the germline V gene. The CDR3 runs 14 residues. The CDR3 spells CASRSAGQSYEQYF. DNA for the CDR3: TGTGCCAGCAGATCGGCGGGACAGAGTTACGAGCAGTACTTC.

J is TRBJ2-2 and V is TRBV6-1; D is unresolved. The CDR3 consists of 14 residues. The ends were cut back, 1 base at V and 4 bases at J, with 7 bases in the middle. CDR1 and CDR2 (germline): MNHNS, SASEGT. CDR3 bases: TGTGCCAGCAGTGAAGACGGGTCCACCGGGGAGCTGTTTTTT. It encodes CASSEDGSTGELFF.

V and J are TRBV19 and TRBJ2-1, with 9 bases lining up with TRBD2. Germline CDR1 reads LNHDA; CDR2 reads SQIVND (reference sequence). This CDR3 contains 15 residues. The V and J ends lost 2 bases and 7 bases, in that order; junction bases with no gene match: 6. The CDR3 spells CASSIRAGGRNEQFF. The CDR3 coding sequence is TGTGCCAGTAGTATACGGGCGGGGGGGAGAAATGAGCAGTTCTTC.

The chain links TRBV5-5 to TRBJ2-7; D is perhaps TRBD2 (6 bases). Germline CDR1 reads SGHKS; CDR2 reads YYEKEE (reference sequence). V gave up 7 bases and J gave up 3 bases, with 20 bases separating them. The CDR3 is 15 residues long. The CDR3, as DNA: TGTGCCAGCGCTGGGGTCTGGAGGACTAACTACGAGCAGTACTTC. The encoded protein is CASAGVWRTNYEQYF.

The chain combines TRBV29-1 with TRBJ2-3; the match to TRBD1 covers 8 bases. V lost 5 bases, J lost 2 bases, and 6 bases stayed unmatched. Per the germline V gene, CDR1 is SQVTM and CDR2 is ANQGSEA. The length of the CDR3 is 14 residues. The CDR3 DNA sequence: TGCAGCGTTAAGACAGGGGCGAACACAGATACGCAGTATTTT. The encoded protein is CSVKTGANTDTQYF.

The J gene is TRBJ1-5, the V gene TRBV19, with unresolved D. V was pared by 5 bases and J by 0 bases, with 14 bases between. In germline, CDR1 is LNHDA, CDR2 SQIVND (reference sequence). There are 16 residues in the CDR3. The DNA of the CDR3 is TGTGCCAGTAGTCCGACCCCGAGTTATAGCAATCAGCCCCAGCATTTT. This encodes CASSPTPSYSNQPQHF.

The chain couples TRBV5-6 to TRBJ2-5; D uncertain. V was shortened by 5 bases and J by 2 bases, with 13 bases between the two germline ends. The CDR3 contains 14 residues. From germline, CDR1 is SGHDT and CDR2 YYEEEE. The CDR3 coding sequence is TGTGCCAGCAGACTGGGGTGGTTTCAAGAGACCCAGTACTTC. Protein product: CASRLGWFQETQYF.